One and the same sample provided the 23 T cell receptor beta chains below, sequenced in a study of CD8 T cells in ankylosing spondylitis. Study results and caveats: One TCR beta motif, made up of under ten highly homologous variants, appeared characteristic of ankylosing spondylitis blood.

In TCRdb, the 5' RACE reads were re-called with MiXCR into one record per CDR3 protein. The table records 390,000 or so distinct CDR3 sequences, 20% to 25% of them present only once. Which antigens these TCRs recognize remains unknown. The specimen was blood, either unsorted or a sorted T cell fraction (not recorded which). The receptors were sampled from a male donor with ankylosing spondylitis.

A few counts support this clonotype. V gene TRBV20-1 combines with J gene TRBJ2-1, with 9 bases lining up with TRBD2. In germline, CDR1 is DFQATT, CDR2 SNEGSKA (reference sequence). The CDR3 is 15 residues long. The junction had 6 bases not matched to a gene; V was cut back by 0 bases and J by 6 bases. The CDR3 protein is CSARDAGGPGNEQFF. The CDR3 bases are TGCAGTGCTAGAGATGCGGGAGGGCCCGGCAATGAGCAGTTCTTC.

The CDR3 is CASSFAANYNSPLHF. The CDR3 DNA follows: TGTGCCAGCAGCTTCGCGGCCAACTATAATTCACCCCTCCACTTT. V usage is TRBV7-3 and J usage is TRBJ1-6; D is undetermined. Trimming removed 3 bases at V and 3 bases at J, with 9 bases between. This CDR3 has 15 residues. CDR1 is SGHTA, CDR2 FQGTGA, per germline.

A few counts support this clonotype. The chain carries TRBV4-2 and TRBJ2-1, with 13 positions matching TRBD2. Trimming cost V 4 bases and J 10 bases; bases outside gene matches: 4. The CDR3 consists of 14 residues. The germline gives CDR1 LGHNA, CDR2 YNFKEQ. CDR3 loop: CASSPGLAGTEQFF. In DNA form, the CDR3 reads TGTGCCAGCAGCCCGGGACTAGCGGGAACCGAGCAGTTCTTC.

The chain couples TRBV6-5 to TRBJ2-7; D remains unclear. The CDR3 runs 14 residues. The V end was cut by 2 bases, the J end by 6 bases, with 14 bases between. The germline V gene encodes CDR1 MNHEY and CDR2 SVGAGI. This CDR3 reads CASSYRVGQVEQYF. The CDR3 DNA sequence: TGTGCCAGCAGTTACAGGGTCGGGCAGGTCGAGCAGTACTTC.

V usage is TRBV11-2 and J usage is TRBJ2-7; tentative D call: TRBD2 (6 bases). The CDR3 is made up of 14 amino acids. V lost 0 bases to trimming and J lost 4 bases, with 10 bases between them. From germline, CDR1 is SGHAT and CDR2 FQNNGV. This CDR3 reads CASSLDMAGYEQYF. The DNA of the CDR3 is TGTGCCAGCAGCTTAGACATGGCGGGGTACGAGCAGTACTTC.

The rearrangement links TRBV21-1 to TRBJ2-1; the tabulated D call, TRBD1, remains unverified against the DNA. TRBV21-1 is a pseudogene segment. The CDR3 covers 15 residues. In DNA, the CDR3 is TGTGCCAGCAGCAAAATCCGGGACACCCAAAATGAGGGGTTCTTC. Its protein product is CASSKIRDTQNEGFF.

This clonotype appeared a few times. This CDR3 reads CASSTGGGEKLFF. The CDR3 nucleotides read TGTGCCAGCAGCACAGGGGGCGGAGAAAAACTGTTTTTT. V usage is TRBV7-3 and J usage is TRBJ1-4; 9 positions agree with TRBD1. Losses at the gene ends were 5 bases for V and 8 bases for J; bases not matched to a gene: 3. Per germline, CDR1 SGHTA and CDR2 FQGTGA. This CDR3 has 13 amino acids.

The V gene is TRBV29-1, the J gene TRBJ2-1; perhaps TRBD1 as D (5 bases). This CDR3 is built from 11 residues. V lost 7 bases to trimming and J lost 8 bases, with 12 bases between them. Germline CDR1 SQVTM, CDR2 ANQGSEA. CDR3 sequence: CSAALGDEQFF. CDR3 DNA: TGCAGCGCCGCTCTAGGGGATGAGCAGTTCTTC.

The chain joins TRBV7-2 to TRBJ2-2, with D perhaps matching TRBD1 or TRBD2 (5 bases each). The germline V gene has CDR1 SGHTA and CDR2 FQGNSA. There are 15 residues in the CDR3. V was trimmed by 3 bases and J by 8 bases, leaving 16 bases between them. CDR3: CASSFSSVGAGELFF. The CDR3 DNA reads TGTGCCAGCAGCTTCTCTAGTGTCGGGGCTGGGGAGCTGTTTTTT.

The gene calls are TRBV21-1 and TRBJ2-6. TRBV21-1 is marked as a pseudogene. This CDR3 spans 13 amino acids. The CDR3 sequence is CASSKSVPHVLTF. The DNA of the CDR3 is TGTGCCAGCAGCAAATCCGTGCCACACGTCCTGACTTTC.

This clonotype was seen only a few times. The rearrangement uses TRBV30 and TRBJ2-1, with D tentatively TRBD2 (6 bases). The CDR3 covers 14 residues. Germline V CDR1 and CDR2: GTSNPN, SVGIG (reference sequence). V was pared by 4 bases and J by 7 bases, with 17 bases between. The CDR3 here is CAWTPGVLKNEQFF. The CDR3 DNA reads as TGTGCCTGGACTCCGGGGGTGTTAAAGAATGAGCAGTTCTTC.

This clonotype was detected ten times or more. The chain joins TRBV29-1 to TRBJ2-5; D gene ambiguous. The CDR3 is 14 residues long. CDR1 and CDR2 (germline): SQVTM, ANQGSEA. V gave up 0 bases and J gave up 1 base, with 9 bases separating them. As DNA, the CDR3 is TGCAGCGTTGAAGATTTCAGAATCCAAGAGACCCAGTACTTC. This gives the protein CSVEDFRIQETQYF.

J is TRBJ2-4 and V is TRBV28, with a tentative D call TRBD1 (6 bases). Germline assignment: CDR1 MDHEN and CDR2 SYDVKM. Trimming took 8 bases from V and 2 from J, leaving 13 bases between them. The CDR3 runs 14 residues. In DNA form, the CDR3 reads TGTGCCAGCGGCTACAGGGTAACCAAAAACATTCAGTACTTC. Encoded protein: CASGYRVTKNIQYF.

J is TRBJ2-1 and V is TRBV3-1; 7 nucleotides match TRBD2. This CDR3 has 16 amino acids. Germline trimming cut 6 bases from V and 3 bases from J; bases unmatched to any gene: 11. From germline, CDR1 is LGHDT and CDR2 YNNKEL (reference sequence). For the CDR3, the DNA is TGTGCCAGCAGGGCCAATCTAGCGGTCAACTACAATGAGCAGTTCTTC. This gives the protein CASRANLAVNYNEQFF.

The sample holds a few counts of this clonotype. This chain links TRBV11-2 with TRBJ2-7; the match to TRBD2 covers 8 bases. With V trimmed by 3 bases and J by 2 bases, 6 bases remained unmatched. The CDR3 spans 15 residues. CDR1 SGHAT and CDR2 FQNNGV come from the germline V gene. The CDR3 reads CASSFRGGPTYEQYF. CDR3 bases: TGTGCCAGCAGCTTTCGCGGGGGGCCAACCTACGAGCAGTACTTC.

This clonotype was counted a few times. V gene TRBV20-1 combines with J gene TRBJ2-7; no reliable D call. This CDR3 has 13 amino acids. CDR1 and CDR2 (germline): DFQATT, SNEGSKA (reference sequence). The V and J ends lost 5 bases and 2 bases respectively, with 13 bases between them. The CDR3 region is CSARINLAYEQYF. CDR3 DNA: TGCAGTGCTCGAATCAACCTCGCCTACGAGCAGTACTTC.

This clonotype was observed a handful of times. V is TRBV4-2 and J is TRBJ1-1, with 7 bases aligning to TRBD1. The CDR3 extends over 17 amino acids. V trimming: 2 bases; J trimming: 1 base; junction bases outside the gene matches: 10. Per germline, CDR1 LGHNA and CDR2 YNFKEQ. As DNA, the CDR3 is TGTGCCAGCAGCCAACTCAGGGGGACCGTCGGGAACACTGAAGCTTTCTTT. Its translation is CASSQLRGTVGNTEAFF.

This clonotype turned up a few times. CDR3 loop: CASSFETSEETQYF. The CDR3, as DNA: TGTGCCAGCAGCTTTGAGACTAGCGAAGAGACCCAGTACTTC. The gene calls are TRBV7-9 and TRBJ2-5; the match to TRBD2 covers 8 bases. Germline V CDR1 and CDR2: SEHNR, FQNEAQ (reference sequence). CDR3 length: 14 residues. Trimming removed 3 bases from V and 3 bases from J; junction bases left unmatched: 3.

This clonotype has ten or more counts. The J gene is TRBJ2-4, the V gene TRBV29-1, with D unclear. V gave up 2 bases and J gave up 4 bases, with 6 bases separating them. The germline V gene has CDR1 SQVTM and CDR2 ANQGSEA. CDR3 length: 12 amino acids. CDR3: CSVESRKNIQYF. The CDR3 DNA follows: TGCAGCGTTGAATCCAGGAAAAACATTCAGTACTTC. Using reference TRBV29-1 and TRBJ2-4 for the parts outside the CDR3, the full variable domain is SAVISQKPSRDICQRGTSLTIQCQVDSQVTMMFWYRQQPGQSLTLIATANQGSEATYESGFVIDKFPISRPNLTFSTLTVSNMSPEDSSIYLCSVESRKNIQYFGAGTRLSVL.

This rearrangement joins TRBV5-8 to TRBJ2-2; possibly TRBD1 or TRBD2 for D (5 bases each). Germline values: CDR1 SGHTS, CDR2 YDEGEE. The CDR3 is 15 amino acids. Trimming cost V 2 bases and J 3 bases, with 11 bases left between them. The CDR3, as DNA: TGTGCCAGCAGCTTAGAGGGGCATTACACCGGGGAGCTGTTTTTT. Amino acids: CASSLEGHYTGELFF.

The rearrangement links TRBV7-9 to TRBJ1-1; D is ambiguous. Germline CDR1 SEHNR, CDR2 FQNEAQ (reference sequence). This CDR3 spans 13 amino acids. The V end was cut by 7 bases, the J end by 1 base, with 10 bases between. The CDR3 sequence is CASTLGENTEAFF. The CDR3 DNA follows: TGTGCCAGCACCCTCGGAGAGAACACTGAAGCTTTCTTT.

This clonotype has more than one count but fewer than ten. The V call is TRBV28, the J call TRBJ2-7; 8 positions agree with TRBD1. V trimming: 4 bases; J trimming: 3 bases; junction bases outside the gene matches: 8. The CDR3 is 15 residues long. CDR1 is MDHEN and CDR2 is SYDVKM in the germline V gene. Here the CDR3 DNA reads TGTGCCAGCAGTTCACCGGGACAGGTGGACTACGAGCAGTACTTC. Translating gives CASSSPGQVDYEQYF.

The chain employs TRBV21-1 and TRBJ2-4; the DNA was not compared with TRBD1, the D call given in the table. TRBV21-1 is a pseudogene. The CDR3 loop spans 16 amino acids. In DNA form, the CDR3 reads TGTGCCAGCACGTACGGGACACTGCTAGCCAAAAACATTCAGTACTTC. This encodes CASTYGTLLAKNIQYF.